The clone carrying this TCR beta chain was seen at least ten times. This CDR3 has 14 amino acids. CDR1 SGHVS and CDR2 FNYEAQ come from the germline V gene. Trimming left V 4 bases short and J 11 bases short, with 19 bases between. The record originates from a study of molecular identifiers for immune sequencing clone quantification. TCRdb independently ran MiXCR on the PCR reads; one entry per CDR3 protein. The sample contains 460,000 or so distinct CDR3 sequences, approximately 25% of which appear only once. The chain is built from TRBV7-6 and TRBJ2-3; D unclear. This receptor was obtained from a human donor in good health. Some libraries in this study had Jurkat cell RNA spiked in. Sequenced input: naive CD8+ T cells from blood, with Jurkat cell RNA spiked in. The subset denotes: FACS-sorted CD8+CD4-CCR7+CD45RA+ naive T cells. CDR3 sequence reads: CASSSASGVDWQYF. CDR3 sequence (DNA): TGTGCCAGCAGCTCAGCTAGTGGGGTCGATTGGCAGTATTTT.